This TCR beta chain was identified in a study of Graves' ophthalmopathy and Graves' hyperthyroidism. Whole-study results and caveats: Sensitivity of roughly 64% and specificity of 72% to 80% were achieved by the model that predicted ophthalmopathy progression.

CDR1 and CDR2 from the germline V gene are SQVTM and ANQGSEA. The CDR3 is made up of 12 amino acids. Every ophthalmopathy donor presented moderate-to-severe activity, CAS ≥3, NOSPECS ≥4 and duration under 3 months. Ineligible for inclusion were patients with other autoimmune diseases, uncontrolled infections, pregnancy or lactation. Physicians reached a diagnosis by relying on clinical symptoms, serum thyroxine, TRAb, thyroid ultrasound and orbital computed tomography. Using RNA transcripts, the TCR beta CDR3 regions were amplified. A first-round RT-PCR used HTBI primers, followed by a second-round multiplex PCR. From the multiplex PCR reads, TCRdb called clonotypes with MiXCR, one entry per CDR3 protein. Of approximately 700,000 distinct CDR3 sequences in the sample, over 40% were seen once. As for this clonotype: Its cognate antigen is unknown. This is likely a read error, given that the CDR3 carries no conserved phenylalanine or tryptophan at its end.

The chain combines TRBV29-1 with TRBJ1-2, with 7 bases lining up with TRBD1. This clonotype was obtained from an adult man with Graves' ophthalmopathy. The specimen sequenced was peripheral blood. The CDR3 DNA sequence: TGCGGCGTTGTGGGACAGTCCTATGGCTACACCCTC. Its protein product is CGVVGQSYGYTL.